This T cell receptor (beta chain) was captured by sequencing in a study of cytomegalovirus exposure and HLA in healthy donors. Study results and limitations: The sole available immune exposure information was CMV serostatus. Overall, approximately 150 TCR beta chains were annotated as cytomegalovirus-associated. The Asian-associated ancestry cluster reportedly had fewer N-insertions than the roughly 700-donor mean in a later analysis. It was reportedly the case that the classifier diagnosed cytomegalovirus status with high specificity and sensitivity.

To note about this clone: The antigen is undetermined.

V was pared by 0 bases and J by 3 bases, with 8 bases of the junction left unmatched. The germline V gene has CDR1 SGHRS and CDR2 YFSETQ. The CDR3 consists of 17 residues. The study ran its PCR with 60 Vbeta and 13 Jbeta primers. TCRdb keeps only in-frame clones here, not all; method: immunoSEQ multiplex PCR. The sample shows roughly 140,000 clones, roughly 80% of them seen only once. This sequence originates from a female donor in good health and CMV-seronegative. Sequenced: PBMCs. The chain joins TRBV5-1 to TRBJ2-3; 9 bases line up with TRBD1. DNA for the CDR3: TGCGCCAGCAGCTTGGTGGACAGGGGTAGGGGGACAGATACGCAGTATTTT. Amino acid sequence: CASSLVDRGRGTDTQYF. Filled out from reference TRBV5-1 and TRBJ2-3, the complete variable domain reads KAGVTQTPRYLIKTRGQQVTLSCSPISGHRSVSWYQQTPGQGLQFLFEYFSETQRNKGNFPGRFSGRQFSNSRSEMNVSTLELGDSALYLCASSLVDRGRGTDTQYFGPGTRLTVL.